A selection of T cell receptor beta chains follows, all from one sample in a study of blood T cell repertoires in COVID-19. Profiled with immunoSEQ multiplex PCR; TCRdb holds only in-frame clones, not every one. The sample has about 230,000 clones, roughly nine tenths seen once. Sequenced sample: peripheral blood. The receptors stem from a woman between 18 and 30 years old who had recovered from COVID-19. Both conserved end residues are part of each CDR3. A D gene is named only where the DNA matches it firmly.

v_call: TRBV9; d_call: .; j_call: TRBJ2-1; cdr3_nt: TGTGCCAGCAGCGCCCTAAGCGATGAGCAGTTCTTC; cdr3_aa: CASSALSDEQFF
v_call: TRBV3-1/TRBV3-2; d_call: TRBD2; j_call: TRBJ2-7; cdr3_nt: TGTGCCAGCAGCCCTTCCGATAGCGGGAGGGCCCTCGGGAGTTACTTC; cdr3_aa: CASSPSDSGRALGSYF
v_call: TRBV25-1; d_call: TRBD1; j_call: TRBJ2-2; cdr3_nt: TGTGCCAGCACCCCTGGGACAGGCCAATTTGCGAACACCGGGGAGCTGTTTTTT; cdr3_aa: CASTPGTGQFANTGELFF
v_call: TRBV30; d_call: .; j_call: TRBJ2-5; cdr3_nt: TGTGCCTGGAGCTCGGGCAGGGGCGGCCAAGAGACCCAGTACTTC; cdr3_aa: CAWSSGRGGQETQYF
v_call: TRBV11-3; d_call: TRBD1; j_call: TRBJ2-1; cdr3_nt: TGTGCCAGCAGCTTTGGGGACAGGGACAATGAGCAGTTCTTC; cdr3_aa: CASSFGDRDNEQFF
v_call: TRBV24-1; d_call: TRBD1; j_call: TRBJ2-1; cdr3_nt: TGTGCCACCAGTGGGACGGGACAGGGAGTTCGGGGCTCCTACAATGAGCAGTTCTTC; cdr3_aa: CATSGTGQGVRGSYNEQFF
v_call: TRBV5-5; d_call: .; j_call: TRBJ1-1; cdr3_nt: TGTGCCAGCAGCTTCGGCAGGGAGGTAATGAACACTGAAGCTTTCTTT; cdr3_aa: CASSFGREVMNTEAFF
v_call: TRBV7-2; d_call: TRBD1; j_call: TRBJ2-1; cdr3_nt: TGTGCCAGCAGTTATATCGGGACAGAGTTCCCGGCCACCTACAATGAGCAGTTCTTC; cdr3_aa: CASSYIGTEFPATYNEQFF
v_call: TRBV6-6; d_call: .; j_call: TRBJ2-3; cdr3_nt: TGTGCCAGCAGTTACCAGGGTACAGATACGCAGTATTTT; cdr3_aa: CASSYQGTDTQYF
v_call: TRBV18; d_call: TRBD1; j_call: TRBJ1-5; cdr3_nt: TGTGCCAGCTCACCGCTCAGGGGGGATCAGCCCCAGCATTTT; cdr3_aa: CASSPLRGDQPQHF
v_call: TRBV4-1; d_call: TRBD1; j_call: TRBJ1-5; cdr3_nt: TGCGCCAGCAGCCCAATTGCAGGGGGCGATTATCAGCCCCAGCATTTT; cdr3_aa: CASSPIAGGDYQPQHF
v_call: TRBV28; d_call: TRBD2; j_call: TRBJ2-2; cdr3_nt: TGTGCCAGCAGTCCGCTAGCGGGAGACACCGGGGAGCTGTTTTTT; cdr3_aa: CASSPLAGDTGELFF
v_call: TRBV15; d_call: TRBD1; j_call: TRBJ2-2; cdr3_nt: TGTGCCACCAGCAGACCTCCAGGGGGCACCGGGGAGCTGTTTTTT; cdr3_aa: CATSRPPGGTGELFF
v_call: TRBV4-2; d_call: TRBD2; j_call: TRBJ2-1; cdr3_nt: TGTGCCAGCAGCCAAGATGAGGGGACTAGCGGGAGCCTGCAGTTCTTC; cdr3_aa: CASSQDEGTSGSLQFF
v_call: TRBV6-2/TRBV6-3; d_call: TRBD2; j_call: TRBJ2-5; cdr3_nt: TGTGCCAGCAGTTCGCGTTTAGCGGGTTCCCAAGAGACCCAGTACTTC; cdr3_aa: CASSSRLAGSQETQYF
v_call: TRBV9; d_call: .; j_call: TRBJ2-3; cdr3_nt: TGTGCCAGCAGCGTAGCCGGTCTTCTTCTAACTAGCACAGATACGCAGTATTTT; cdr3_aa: CASSVAGLLLTSTDTQYF
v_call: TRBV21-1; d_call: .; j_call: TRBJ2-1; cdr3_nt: TGTGCCACCATAGCGGGAGGACCGTACAATGAGCAGTTCTTC; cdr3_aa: CATIAGGPYNEQFF